Listed below are T cell receptor beta chains from one sample, sequenced in a study of T cells after yellow fever vaccination. In TCRdb, the 5' RACE reads were re-called with MiXCR into one record per CDR3 protein. The table records 250,000 to 350,000 distinct CDR3 sequences, approximately 4% of them present only once. Specimen: PBMCs, collected 15 days after the yellow fever booster vaccination. These TCRs come from a man aged 18 to 30 who received the YFV17D yellow fever vaccine. Each CDR3 is given with its conserved first and last residue. Each record gives: clone size, J gene, D gene, V gene, CDR3 DNA, CDR3 protein. D genes are given only for firm matches. Part of the rows lack a size; the others show once, few, many or a class for expanded clones.

NA TRBJ1-2 NA TRBV5-1 TGCGCCAGCAGCTTTAAAGGGATAGGCTACACCTTC CASSFKGIGYTF
few TRBJ2-4 TRBD2 TRBV7-6 TGTGCCAGCAGCGCCGGGACTAGCGGAGCCAAAAACATTCAGTACTTC CASSAGTSGAKNIQYF
NA TRBJ2-5 TRBD2 TRBV7-8 TGTGCCAGCAGCCCGGAAGGGTTGGCGGGGGTAGAGACCCAGTACTTC CASSPEGLAGVETQYF
many TRBJ1-5 NA TRBV5-1 TGCGCCAGCGCGTTAGACAGTAATCAGCCCCAGCATTTT CASALDSNQPQHF
NA TRBJ2-2 NA TRBV5-6 TGTGCCAGCAGCCCGCTGGCGGGTGGGCCCGGGGAGCTGTTTTTT CASSPLAGGPGELFF
many TRBJ2-5 NA TRBV25-1 TGTGCCAGCAGTGGAACAACCCAGTACTTC CASSGTTQYF
NA TRBJ1-2 TRBD1 TRBV18 TGTGCCAGCTGCGCCGGGACAGATAACTATGGCTACACCTTC CASCAGTDNYGYTF
many TRBJ1-2 TRBD1 TRBV12-3/TRBV12-4 TGTGCCAGCACCAATTACAGGGGAGGCTACACCTTC CASTNYRGGYTF
NA TRBJ1-2 TRBD1 TRBV6-5 TGTGCCAGCAGGTACTACGACGAGGACAGGGGGCGGCCAGGCTACACCTTC CASRYYDEDRGRPGYTF
few TRBJ1-5 NA TRBV6-6 TGTGCCAGCAGTTACGTAGAAGGACACCCCAATCAGCCCCAGCATTTT CASSYVEGHPNQPQHF
many TRBJ2-5 NA TRBV7-2 TGTGCCAGCAGCTTCTGGGGGACCCAGTACTTC CASSFWGTQYF
few TRBJ1-1 NA TRBV12-3/TRBV12-4 TGTGCCAGCAGGCCTCGGGAGGTGGGCACTGAAGCTTTCTTT CASRPREVGTEAFF
many TRBJ2-2 NA TRBV30 TGTGCCTGGACCCCAATTGGAGCCGGGGAGCTGTTTTTT CAWTPIGAGELFF
many TRBJ1-5 NA TRBV7-2 TGTGCCAGCGGCCCTCGGGGGGATCAGCCCCAGCATTTT CASGPRGDQPQHF
many TRBJ2-7 NA TRBV29-1 TGCAGCGCTACTGCCCAGGGACCCTACGAGCAGTACTTC CSATAQGPYEQYF
many TRBJ1-1 NA TRBV7-9 TGTGCCAGCAGGCCTAAGGACAGACTTGGGACTGAAGCTTTCTTT CASRPKDRLGTEAFF
many TRBJ2-5 NA TRBV28 TGTGCCAGCAGCTCCGCCCCCGAGACCCAGTACTTC CASSSAPETQYF
NA TRBJ2-5 TRBD2 TRBV12-3/TRBV12-4 TGTGCCAGCAGAGGCCGACTAGCGGCTCAAGAGACCCAGTACTTC CASRGRLAAQETQYF
many TRBJ2-7 TRBD2 TRBV7-9 TGTGCCAGCAGCCTCAGCGGGGGGGCCTACGAGCAGTACTTC CASSLSGGAYEQYF
NA TRBJ1-1 NA TRBV4-1 TGCGCCAGCAGACAATCGATAGGGCGGATAAGGAGTAGCACTGAAGCTTTCTTT CASRQSIGRIRSSTEAFF
few TRBJ2-1 NA TRBV7-9 TGTGCCAGCAGCCGGGGACTCAATGAGCAGTTCTTC CASSRGLNEQFF
many TRBJ2-5 NA TRBV11-2 TGTGCCAGCAGCTTCCGGTCAAAAGGGGAGACCCAGTACTTC CASSFRSKGETQYF
NA TRBJ2-6 NA TRBV28 TGTGCCACCCAGGGAGGGGCCAACGTCCTGACTTTC CATQGGANVLTF
NA TRBJ1-4 TRBD1 TRBV9 TGTGCCAGCAGCGAGGGGACAGGGGTGTTGACTAATGAAAAACTGTTTTTT CASSEGTGVLTNEKLFF